This record looks at one T cell receptor (beta chain) sequence and its context. The data were obtained in a study of blood T cell repertoires in COVID-19. Overall study context: Acute and convalescent COVID-19 samples came from the United States, Italy and Spain. T cells, B-cell-depleted T cells, or PBMCs supplied cDNA or gDNA.

This CDR3 has 15 amino acids. CDR1 and CDR2 from the germline V gene are GTSNPN and SVGIG (reference sequence). Trimming cost V 2 bases and J 2 bases; bases outside gene matches: 9. Per the original methods: The authors estimated nucleated cell counts from reference gene primer amplification. Sequencing was performed with immunoSEQ multiplex PCR; in TCRdb, only in-frame clones are kept and a portion is missing. V and J calls and clone size are as listed in that table; D and trimming were resolved from the DNA. The sample has more than 65,000 clones; roughly nine tenths are singletons. The clonotype was recovered from a man aged 50 or older with acute or convalescent COVID-19. The sequencing input was peripheral blood. V is TRBV30 and J is TRBJ2-7; 7 bases agree with TRBD1. Written as DNA, the CDR3 is TGTGCCTGGAGTCCCCGGGACAGTAGGGCCTACGAGCAGTACTTC. Its translation: CAWSPRDSRAYEQYF.